These 20 T cell receptor beta chains were sequenced from one sample in a study of T-cell reconstitution after alpha-beta-depleted transplantation in children. Unique molecular identifiers were used to barcode this TCRbeta library. TCRdb re-derived calls from the PCR reads in MiXCR, one entry per CDR3 protein. The sample has about 200,000 distinct CDR3 sequences, 5% to 6.5% seen once. Sample: PBMCs, taken before TCRalphabeta/CD19-depleted stem cell transplant. The receptors derive from a girl under three years old with combined immunodeficiency, due to receive a stem cell transplant.

This clonotype was observed many times. The rearrangement links TRBV15 to TRBJ2-3; possibly TRBD1 for D (6 bases). This CDR3 region has 16 residues. V lost 6 bases, J lost 0 bases, and 16 bases lay in between. Germline V gene sequence: CDR1 LNHNV, CDR2 YYDKDF (reference sequence). The CDR3 reads CATSIGGRPSTDTQYF. The CDR3 nucleotides are TGTGCCACCAGTATTGGGGGCCGACCTAGCACAGATACGCAGTATTTT.

This clonotype was seen at least ten times. The genes are TRBV20-1 and TRBJ1-6, with 7 nucleotides matching TRBD1. Unmatched junction bases numbered 9, after V lost 4 bases and J lost 9 bases. CDR3 length: 14 amino acids. The germline gives CDR1 DFQATT, CDR2 SNEGSKA (reference sequence). In DNA, the CDR3 is TGCAGTGCTATCGAAGACAGGGAGGGTTCACCCCTCCACTTT. This encodes CSAIEDREGSPLHF.

This chain links TRBV20-1 with TRBJ2-6; tentative D call: TRBD1 (6 bases). CDR1 and CDR2 (germline): DFQATT, SNEGSKA (reference sequence). The CDR3 length is 15 residues. V lost 3 bases, J lost 0 bases, and 9 bases lay in between. CDR3 sequence: CSARDRNSGANVLTF. Here the CDR3 DNA reads TGCAGTGCTAGGGACAGAAACTCTGGGGCCAACGTCCTGACTTTC.

Ten or more counts support this clonotype. The CDR3 reads CSVEKGFNTGELFF. The CDR3 region has the DNA TGCAGCGTTGAAAAGGGATTTAACACCGGGGAGCTGTTTTTT. V usage is TRBV29-1 and J usage is TRBJ2-2; no reliable D call. V lost 2 bases and J lost 2, with 9 bases in between. From germline, CDR1 is SQVTM and CDR2 ANQGSEA. CDR3 length: 14 amino acids.

This clonotype was observed at least ten times. The chain links TRBV7-2 to TRBJ1-1; D unresolved. V lost 5 bases and J 4 bases, leaving 20 bases between the germline ends. The CDR3 consists of 16 residues. Germline V gene data show CDR1 as SGHTA and CDR2 as FQGNSA. The CDR3 region is CASSPRRLDGVTEAFF. The DNA for the CDR3 is TGTGCCAGCAGCCCCCGACGATTGGATGGTGTCACTGAAGCTTTCTTT.

This clonotype was seen a handful of times. The chain carries TRBV4-1 and TRBJ1-2; D might be TRBD1 (5 bases). Germline V gives CDR1 MGHRA, CDR2 YSYEKL. V was cut by 0 bases and J by 2 bases, with 10 bases left in between. The CDR3 is 15 amino acids. The CDR3: CASSQEGRTNYGYTF. The DNA for the CDR3 is TGCGCCAGCAGCCAAGAGGGCAGGACAAACTATGGCTACACCTTC.

The chain joins TRBV20-1 to TRBJ1-1; D perhaps matches TRBD1 (6 bases). The germline V gene encodes CDR1 DFQATT and CDR2 SNEGSKA (reference sequence). Between the trimmed V and J ends, which lost 6 bases and 4 bases, there was a span of 15 bases. This CDR3 contains 13 residues. The CDR3: CSATSGHVTEAFF. DNA for the CDR3: TGCAGTGCCACTTCGGGACACGTCACTGAAGCTTTCTTT.

This clonotype was seen more than once but under ten times. V gene TRBV7-8 combines with J gene TRBJ1-5; D not resolved. CDR1 is SGHVS, CDR2 FQNEAQ, per germline. V was trimmed by 2 bases and J by 2 bases, leaving 10 bases between them. There are 15 residues in the CDR3. The CDR3 DNA sequence: TGTGCCAGCAGCTTATTAGCAGGAGGCAATCAGCCCCAGCATTTT. It translates to CASSLLAGGNQPQHF.

There are many counts of this clonotype. The chain employs TRBV7-9 and TRBJ2-7; D uncertain. The V end lost 4 bases, the J end lost 2 bases, and 9 bases lay between the germline ends. CDR3 length: 13 amino acids. Germline CDR1 reads SEHNR; CDR2 reads FQNEAQ (reference sequence). This chain's CDR3 is CASSSLSPYEQYF. CDR3 nucleotides: TGTGCCAGCAGCTCCTTATCCCCCTACGAGCAGTACTTC.

This clonotype was seen repeatedly, ten times or more. The CDR3, as DNA: TGTGCCATCAGTGAGTTCCAGCGGGAGACAGATACGCAGTATTTT. It encodes CAISEFQRETDTQYF. The chain couples TRBV10-3 to TRBJ2-3; 8 positions match TRBD2. V shed 1 base, J shed 3 bases, and the junction held 3 bases outside the gene matches. The length of the CDR3 is 15 residues. CDR1 ENHRY and CDR2 SYGVKD come from the germline V gene.

This clonotype was found many times. CDR3 loop: CAISSTVSYGYTF. The CDR3 DNA sequence: TGTGCCATCAGTTCGACAGTCAGCTATGGCTACACCTTC. The rearrangement links TRBV10-3 to TRBJ1-2; D perhaps matches TRBD1 (5 bases). CDR1 and CDR2 (germline): ENHRY, SYGVKD. V gave up 5 bases and J gave up 4 bases, with 11 bases separating them. The CDR3 is made up of 13 amino acids.

This clonotype appeared many times. The chain employs TRBV7-2 and TRBJ2-1; D is undetermined. This CDR3 is built from 14 residues. From germline, CDR1 is SGHTA and CDR2 FQGNSA. Trimming cost V 3 bases and J 3 bases, with 9 bases left between them. The CDR3 coding sequence is TGTGCCAGCAGCTTCGGTCCTGACTACAATGAGCAGTTCTTC. This gives the protein CASSFGPDYNEQFF. Full variable domain (remainder filled in from reference TRBV7-2 and TRBJ2-1): GAGVSQSPSNKVTEKGKDVELRCDPISGHTALYWYRQSLGQGLEFLIYFQGNSAPDKSGLPSDRFSAERTGGSVSTLTIQRTQQEDSAVYLCASSFGPDYNEQFFGPGTRLTVL.

This clonotype was counted many times. The rearrangement uses TRBV6-5 and TRBJ2-1; D is perhaps TRBD2 (5 bases). The CDR3 is 15 amino acids. The germline V and J ends were trimmed by 0 bases and 3 bases, with 9 bases remaining between them. Germline values: CDR1 MNHEY, CDR2 SVGAGI. The CDR3 nucleotides are TGTGCCAGCAGTTACTCGGAACTAGTCTACAATGAGCAGTTCTTC. Residues: CASSYSELVYNEQFF.

This clonotype was counted a few times. CDR3 amino acids: CASSLVAWDRGTYEQYF. The CDR3 nucleotides read TGTGCCAGCAGCTTGGTGGCCTGGGACAGGGGGACCTACGAGCAGTACTTC. V gene TRBV5-5 combines with J gene TRBJ2-7, with 11 nucleotides matching TRBD1. Germline V gene lookup returns CDR1 SGHKS and CDR2 YYEKEE (reference sequence). The V segment lost 0 bases and the J segment 2 bases; nucleotides outside the gene matches: 7. This CDR3 spans 17 amino acids.

This clonotype was counted many times. The rearrangement links TRBV12-3 or TRBV12-4 to TRBJ1-2; no definite D call. This CDR3 comprises 13 residues. V was cut by 6 bases and J by 2 bases, with 10 bases left in between. The CDR3 region is CASRPDGNYGYTF. The CDR3 DNA reads TGTGCCAGCAGACCGGACGGGAACTATGGCTACACCTTC.

This clonotype occurred many times. V gene TRBV6-5 combines with J gene TRBJ2-1; 8 bases map to TRBD2. CDR1 MNHEY and CDR2 SVGAGI come from the germline V gene. V dropped 4 bases and J dropped 5; count of bases not matched to a gene: 13. This CDR3 is built from 17 residues. In DNA, the CDR3 is TGTGCCAGCAGTTCCCTCGGACTAGCCCATTTAAACAATGAGCAGTTCTTC. Protein product: CASSSLGLAHLNNEQFF.

This clonotype has just one count. V is TRBV6-2 or TRBV6-3 and J is TRBJ1-1, with D possibly being TRBD1 (5 bases). Looked up from germline, CDR1 is MNHEY and CDR2 is SVGEGT. The CDR3 is 15 amino acids. The V end lost 0 bases, the J end lost 5 bases, and 13 bases lay between the germline ends. The DNA for the CDR3 is TGTGCCAGCAGTTACTCGGGGGAAAGGAGGACTGAAGCTTTCTTT. This sequence encodes CASSYSGERRTEAFF.

This clonotype has ten or more counts. The chain has TRBV4-1 and TRBJ2-7; possible D gene TRBD1, 5 bases. V shed 5 bases and J shed 1 base, with 9 bases lying between them. This CDR3 contains 13 residues. In germline, CDR1 is MGHRA, CDR2 YSYEKL. CDR3 nucleotide sequence: TGCGCCAGCAGCGCACAGGCTTCCTACGAGCAGTACTTC. Protein: CASSAQASYEQYF.

This clonotype came up many times. The V and J genes are TRBV24-1 and TRBJ2-1; 12 nucleotides match TRBD2. This CDR3 spans 19 amino acids. Trimming at V came to 2 bases and at J to 0 bases, leaving 7 bases not matched to a gene. The germline V gene encodes CDR1 KGHDR and CDR2 SFDVKD. CDR3 DNA: TGTGCCACCAGTGATTATTCTAGCGGGGGGGCTAGCTCCTACAATGAGCAGTTCTTC. This sequence encodes CATSDYSSGGASSYNEQFF.

This clonotype has a count of ten or more. The V gene is TRBV29-1, the J gene TRBJ1-2; D not resolved. This CDR3 is built from 11 residues. The germline V gene has CDR1 SQVTM and CDR2 ANQGSEA. V lost 0 bases and J lost 8, with 7 bases in between. The CDR3 nucleotides are TGCAGCGTTGAAGATTTGAAGGGCTACACCTTC. Protein product: CSVEDLKGYTF. Together with reference TRBV29-1 and TRBJ1-2, the CDR3 gives the full variable domain: SAVISQKPSRDICQRGTSLTIQCQVDSQVTMMFWYRQQPGQSLTLIATANQGSEATYESGFVIDKFPISRPNLTFSTLTVSNMSPEDSSIYLCSVEDLKGYTFGSGTRLTVV.